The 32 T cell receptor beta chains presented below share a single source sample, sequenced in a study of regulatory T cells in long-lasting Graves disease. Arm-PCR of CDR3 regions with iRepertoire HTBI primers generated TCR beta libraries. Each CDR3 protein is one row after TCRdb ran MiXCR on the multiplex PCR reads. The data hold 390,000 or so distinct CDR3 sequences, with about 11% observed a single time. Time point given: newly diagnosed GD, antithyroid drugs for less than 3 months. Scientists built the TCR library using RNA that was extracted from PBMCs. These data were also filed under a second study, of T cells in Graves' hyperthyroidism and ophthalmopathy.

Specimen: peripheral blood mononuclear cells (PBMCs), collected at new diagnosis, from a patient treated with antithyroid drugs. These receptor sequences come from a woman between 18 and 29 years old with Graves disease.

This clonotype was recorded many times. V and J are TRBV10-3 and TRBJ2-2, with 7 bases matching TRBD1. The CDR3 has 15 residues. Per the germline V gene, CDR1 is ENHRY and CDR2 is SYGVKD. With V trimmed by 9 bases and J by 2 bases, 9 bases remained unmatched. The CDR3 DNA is TGTGCCATGGCCCGGGACAGCCTAAACACCGGGGAGCTGTTTTTT. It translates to CAMARDSLNTGELFF.

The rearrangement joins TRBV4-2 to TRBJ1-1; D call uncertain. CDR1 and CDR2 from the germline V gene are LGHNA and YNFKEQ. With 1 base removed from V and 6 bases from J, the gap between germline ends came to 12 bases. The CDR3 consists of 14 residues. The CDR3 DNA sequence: TGTGCCAGCAGCCAAGGACGGGCTGGGGCTGAAGCTTTCTTT. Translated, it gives CASSQGRAGAEAFF.

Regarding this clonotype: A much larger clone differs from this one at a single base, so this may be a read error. The CDR3 protein is CASSFGGSEKLFF. As DNA, the CDR3 is TGTGCCAGCAGTTTTGGAGGGAGTGAAAAACTGTTTTTT. This chain links TRBV12-3 or TRBV12-4 with TRBJ1-4; D is unclear. Trimming took 3 bases from V and 7 from J, leaving 9 bases between them. There are 13 residues in the CDR3.

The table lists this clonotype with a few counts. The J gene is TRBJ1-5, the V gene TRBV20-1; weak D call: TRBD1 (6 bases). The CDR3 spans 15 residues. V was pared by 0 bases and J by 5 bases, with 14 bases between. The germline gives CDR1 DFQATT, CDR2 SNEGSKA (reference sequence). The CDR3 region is CSARDPWDMYQPQHF. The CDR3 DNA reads TGCAGTGCTAGAGATCCATGGGACATGTATCAGCCCCAGCATTTT.

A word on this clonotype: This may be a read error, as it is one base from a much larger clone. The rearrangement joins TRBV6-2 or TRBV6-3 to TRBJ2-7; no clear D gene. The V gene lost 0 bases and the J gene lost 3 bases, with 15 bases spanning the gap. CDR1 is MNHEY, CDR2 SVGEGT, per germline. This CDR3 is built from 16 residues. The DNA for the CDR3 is TGTGCCAGCAGTTACTCACCGCATGGCCCCAACTACGAGCAGTACTTC. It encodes CASSYSPHGPNYEQYF.

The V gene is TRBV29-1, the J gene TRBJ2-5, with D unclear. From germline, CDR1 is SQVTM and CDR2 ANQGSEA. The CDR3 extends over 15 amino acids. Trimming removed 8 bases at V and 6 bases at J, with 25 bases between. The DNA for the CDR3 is TGCAGCTCCACCCCCGGCCCATTCAGTCTGCAGACCCAGTACTTC. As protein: CSSTPGPFSLQTQYF.

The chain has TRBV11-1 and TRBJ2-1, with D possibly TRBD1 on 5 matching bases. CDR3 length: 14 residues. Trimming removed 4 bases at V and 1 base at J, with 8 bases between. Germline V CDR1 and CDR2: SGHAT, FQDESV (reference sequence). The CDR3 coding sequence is TGTGCCAGCAGCTATCAGGGATCCTACAATGAGCAGTTCTTC. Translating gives CASSYQGSYNEQFF.

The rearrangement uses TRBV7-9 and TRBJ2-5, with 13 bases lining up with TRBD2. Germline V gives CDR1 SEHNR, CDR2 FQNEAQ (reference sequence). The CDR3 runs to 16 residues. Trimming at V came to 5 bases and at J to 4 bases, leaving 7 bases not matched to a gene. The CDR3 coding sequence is TGTGCCAGCAGCCAAGGACTAGCGGGAGACTTAGAGACCCAGTACTTC. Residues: CASSQGLAGDLETQYF. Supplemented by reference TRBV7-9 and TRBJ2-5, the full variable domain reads DTGVSQNPRHKITKRGQNVTFRCDPISEHNRLYWYRQTLGQGPEFLTYFQNEAQLEKSRLLSDRFSAERPKGSFSTLEIQRTEQGDSAMYLCASSQGLAGDLETQYFGPGTRLLVL.

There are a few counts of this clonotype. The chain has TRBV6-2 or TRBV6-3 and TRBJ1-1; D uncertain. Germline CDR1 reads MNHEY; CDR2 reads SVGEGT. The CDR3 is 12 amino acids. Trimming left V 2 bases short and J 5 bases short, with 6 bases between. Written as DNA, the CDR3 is TGTGCCAGCAGTTACGGGAGAACTGAAGCTTTCTTT. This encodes CASSYGRTEAFF.

CDR3 sequence: CASSQVGSGLNTEAFF. CDR3 nucleotide sequence: TGCGCCAGCAGCCAAGTGGGTTCAGGGCTGAACACTGAAGCTTTCTTT. The chain uses TRBV4-1 and TRBJ1-1; D possibly corresponds to TRBD1 (5 bases). This CDR3 contains 16 residues. Trimming pared 1 base from V and 0 bases from J, leaving 12 bases between. The germline V gene has CDR1 MGHRA and CDR2 YSYEKL.

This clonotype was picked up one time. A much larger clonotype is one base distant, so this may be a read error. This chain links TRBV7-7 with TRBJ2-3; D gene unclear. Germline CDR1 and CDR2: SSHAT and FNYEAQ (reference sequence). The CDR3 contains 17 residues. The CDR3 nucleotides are TGTGCTAGCAACTCCCGACCGGGCCCCTTAAAAACAGATACGCAGTATTTT. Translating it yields CASNSRPGPLKTDTQYF.

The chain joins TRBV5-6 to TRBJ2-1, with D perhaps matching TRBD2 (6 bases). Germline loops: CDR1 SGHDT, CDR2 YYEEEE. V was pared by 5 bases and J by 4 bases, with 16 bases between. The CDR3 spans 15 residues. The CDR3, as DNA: TGTGCCAGCAGGTGGGGGGTTATGACGTACAATGAGCAGTTCTTC. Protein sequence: CASRWGVMTYNEQFF.

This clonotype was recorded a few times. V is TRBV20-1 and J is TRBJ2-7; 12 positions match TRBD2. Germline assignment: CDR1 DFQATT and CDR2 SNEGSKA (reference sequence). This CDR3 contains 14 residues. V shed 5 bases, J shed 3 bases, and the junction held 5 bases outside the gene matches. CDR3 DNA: TGCAGTGCTTGGCTACTAGCGGGGGGCTACGAGCAGTACTTC. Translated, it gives CSAWLLAGGYEQYF.

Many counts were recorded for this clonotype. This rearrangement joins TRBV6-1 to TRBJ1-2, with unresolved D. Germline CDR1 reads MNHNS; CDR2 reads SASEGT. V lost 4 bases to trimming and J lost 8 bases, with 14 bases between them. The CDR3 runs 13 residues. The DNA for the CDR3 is TGTGCCAGCAGTGGGAGGGCAACTCCGGGCTACACCTTC. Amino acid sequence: CASSGRATPGYTF.

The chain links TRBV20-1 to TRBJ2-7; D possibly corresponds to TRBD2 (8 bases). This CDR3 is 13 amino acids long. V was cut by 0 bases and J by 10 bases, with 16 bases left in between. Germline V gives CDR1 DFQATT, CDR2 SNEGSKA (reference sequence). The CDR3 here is CSARDTGAGGQYF. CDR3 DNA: TGCAGTGCTAGAGATACAGGGGCGGGGGGCCAGTACTTC.

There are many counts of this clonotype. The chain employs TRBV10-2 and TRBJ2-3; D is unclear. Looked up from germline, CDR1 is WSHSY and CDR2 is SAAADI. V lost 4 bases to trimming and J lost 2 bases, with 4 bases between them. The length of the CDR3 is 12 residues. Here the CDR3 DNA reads TGCGCCAGCAGTGTCACCACAGATACGCAGTATTTT. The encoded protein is CASSVTTDTQYF.

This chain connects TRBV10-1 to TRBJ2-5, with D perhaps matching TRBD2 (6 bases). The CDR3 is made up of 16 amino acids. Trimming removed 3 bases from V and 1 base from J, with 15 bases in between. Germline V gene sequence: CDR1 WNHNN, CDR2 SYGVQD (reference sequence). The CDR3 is CASSESGTLTQETQYF. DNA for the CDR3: TGCGCCAGCAGTGAATCCGGGACTCTGACCCAAGAGACCCAGTACTTC.

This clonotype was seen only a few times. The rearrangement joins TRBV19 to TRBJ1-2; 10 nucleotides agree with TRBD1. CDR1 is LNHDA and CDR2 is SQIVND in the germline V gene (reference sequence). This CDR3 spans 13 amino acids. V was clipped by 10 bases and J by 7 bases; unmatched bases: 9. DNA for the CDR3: TGTGCCACCCATGGGACAGGGGTTGCTGGCTACACCTTC. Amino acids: CATHGTGVAGYTF.

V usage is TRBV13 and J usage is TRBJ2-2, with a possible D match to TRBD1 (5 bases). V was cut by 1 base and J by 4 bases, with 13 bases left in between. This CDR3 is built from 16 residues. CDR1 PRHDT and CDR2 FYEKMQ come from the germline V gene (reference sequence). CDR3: CASSLEITGSTGELFF. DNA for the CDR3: TGTGCCAGCAGCTTAGAGATAACAGGAAGCACCGGGGAGCTGTTTTTT. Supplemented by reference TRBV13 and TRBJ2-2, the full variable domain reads AAGVIQSPRHLIKEKRETATLKCYPIPRHDTVYWYQQGPGQDPQFLISFYEKMQSDKGSIPDRFSAQQFSDYHSELNMSSLELGDSALYFCASSLEITGSTGELFFGEGSRLTVL.

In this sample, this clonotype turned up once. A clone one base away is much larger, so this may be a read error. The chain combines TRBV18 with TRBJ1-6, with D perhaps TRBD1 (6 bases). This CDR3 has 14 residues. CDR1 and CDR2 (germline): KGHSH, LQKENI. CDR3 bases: TGTGCCAGCTCACCGAGGGACAAGGCTCTTCCCCCCCACTTT. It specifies CASSPRDKALPPHF.

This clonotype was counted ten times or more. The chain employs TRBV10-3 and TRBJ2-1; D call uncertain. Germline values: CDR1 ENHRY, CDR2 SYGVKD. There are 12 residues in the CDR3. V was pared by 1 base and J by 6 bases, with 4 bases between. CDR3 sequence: CAISEFSNEQFF. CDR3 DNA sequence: TGTGCCATCAGTGAGTTCAGCAATGAGCAGTTCTTC.

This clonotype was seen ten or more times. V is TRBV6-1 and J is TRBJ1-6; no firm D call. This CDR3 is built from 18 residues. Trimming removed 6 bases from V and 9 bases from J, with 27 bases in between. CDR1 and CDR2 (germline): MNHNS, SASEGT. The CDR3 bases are TGTGCCAGCAGCTTCCCGGGATCCACTCTGCGTATGTCTTCACCCCTCCACTTT. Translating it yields CASSFPGSTLRMSSPLHF.

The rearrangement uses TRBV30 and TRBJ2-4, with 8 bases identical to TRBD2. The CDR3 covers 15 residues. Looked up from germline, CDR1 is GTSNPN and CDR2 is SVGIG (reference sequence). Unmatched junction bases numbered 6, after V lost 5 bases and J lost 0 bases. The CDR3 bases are TGTGCCTGGGCCGAGGGACTAGTAGCCAAAAACATTCAGTACTTC. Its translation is CAWAEGLVAKNIQYF.

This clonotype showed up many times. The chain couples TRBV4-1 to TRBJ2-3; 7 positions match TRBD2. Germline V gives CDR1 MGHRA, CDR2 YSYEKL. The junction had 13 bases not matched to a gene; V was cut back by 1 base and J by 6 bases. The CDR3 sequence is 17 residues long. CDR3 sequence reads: CASSQVLVREEFDTQYF. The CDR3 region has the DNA TGCGCCAGCAGCCAAGTACTTGTCCGGGAGGAGTTCGATACGCAGTATTTT.

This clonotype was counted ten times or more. CDR3 protein: CASSLRRGSNEQFF. In DNA, the CDR3 is TGTGCCAGCAGTTTAAGGCGCGGATCCAATGAGCAGTTCTTC. This chain uses TRBV27 with TRBJ2-1; D is unclear. Germline lookup yields CDR1 MNHEY and CDR2 SMNVEV (reference sequence). V lost 2 bases and J lost 6, with 11 bases in between. The CDR3 totals 14 residues.

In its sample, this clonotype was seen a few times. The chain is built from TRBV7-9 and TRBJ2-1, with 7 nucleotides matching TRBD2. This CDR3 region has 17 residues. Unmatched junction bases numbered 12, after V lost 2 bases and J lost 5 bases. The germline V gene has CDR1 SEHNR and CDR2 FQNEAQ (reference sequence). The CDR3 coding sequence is TGTGCCAGCAGCTTACCAAACCGGGGGGAGCGGGACAATGAGCAGTTCTTC. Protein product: CASSLPNRGERDNEQFF.

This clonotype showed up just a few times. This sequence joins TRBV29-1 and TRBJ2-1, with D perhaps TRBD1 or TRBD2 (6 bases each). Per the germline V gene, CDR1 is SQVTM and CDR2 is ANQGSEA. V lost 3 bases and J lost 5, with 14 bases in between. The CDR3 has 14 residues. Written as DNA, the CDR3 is TGCAGCGTTGAGAGGGGGGCGGGTAACAATGAGCAGTTCTTC. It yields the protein CSVERGAGNNEQFF.

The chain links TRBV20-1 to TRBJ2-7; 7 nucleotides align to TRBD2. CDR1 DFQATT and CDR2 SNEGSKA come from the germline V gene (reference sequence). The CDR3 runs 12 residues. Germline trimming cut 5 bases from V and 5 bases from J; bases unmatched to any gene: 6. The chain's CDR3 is CSAWDYLDEQYF. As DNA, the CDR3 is TGCAGTGCTTGGGACTATCTCGACGAGCAGTACTTC.

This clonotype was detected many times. Here the CDR3 DNA reads TGCAGCGTTGAGGACGGGGCCGGCACTGAAGCTTTCTTT. It translates to CSVEDGAGTEAFF. This chain uses TRBV29-1 with TRBJ1-1, with TRBD1 as a possible D gene (5 bases). Looked up from germline, CDR1 is SQVTM and CDR2 is ANQGSEA. This CDR3 has 13 residues. V was shortened by 3 bases and J by 4 bases, with 12 bases between the two germline ends. The full variable domain, with the rest looked up from reference TRBV29-1 and TRBJ1-1, is SAVISQKPSRDICQRGTSLTIQCQVDSQVTMMFWYRQQPGQSLTLIATANQGSEATYESGFVIDKFPISRPNLTFSTLTVSNMSPEDSSIYLCSVEDGAGTEAFFGQGTRLTVV.

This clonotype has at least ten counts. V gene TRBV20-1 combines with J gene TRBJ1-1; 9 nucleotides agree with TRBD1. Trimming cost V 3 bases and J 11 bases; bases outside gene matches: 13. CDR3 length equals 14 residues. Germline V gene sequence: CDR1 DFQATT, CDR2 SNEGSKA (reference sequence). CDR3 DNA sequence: TGCAGTGCTAGCTGGGGACAGGGTGTAAGTTGGGCTTTCTTT. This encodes CSASWGQGVSWAFF.

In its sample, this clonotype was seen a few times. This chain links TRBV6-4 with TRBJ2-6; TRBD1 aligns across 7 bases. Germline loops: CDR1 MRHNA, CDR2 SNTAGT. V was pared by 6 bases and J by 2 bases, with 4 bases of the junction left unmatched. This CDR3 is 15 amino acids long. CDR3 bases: TGTGCCAGCAGCCCCGGGACAGCTGGGGCCAACGTCCTGACTTTC. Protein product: CASSPGTAGANVLTF.

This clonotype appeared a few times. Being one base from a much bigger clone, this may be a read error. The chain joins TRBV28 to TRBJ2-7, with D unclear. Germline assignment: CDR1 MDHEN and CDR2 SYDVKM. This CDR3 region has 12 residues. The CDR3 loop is CASSLSGYGQYV. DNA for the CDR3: TGTGCCAGCAGTTTATCCGGATACGGGCAGTACGTC.